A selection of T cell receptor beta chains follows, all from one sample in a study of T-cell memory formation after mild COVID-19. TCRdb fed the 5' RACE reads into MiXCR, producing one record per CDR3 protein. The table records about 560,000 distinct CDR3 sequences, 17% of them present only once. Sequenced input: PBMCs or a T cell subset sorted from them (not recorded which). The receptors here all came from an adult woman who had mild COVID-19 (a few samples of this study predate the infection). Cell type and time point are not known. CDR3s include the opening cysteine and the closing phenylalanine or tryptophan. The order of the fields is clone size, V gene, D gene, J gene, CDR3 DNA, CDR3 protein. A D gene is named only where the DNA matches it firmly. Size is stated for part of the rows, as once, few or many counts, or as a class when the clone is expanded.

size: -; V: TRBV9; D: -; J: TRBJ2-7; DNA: TGTGCCAGCAGCCCTAGCCGGGTGCGCTCCTACGAGCAGTACTTC; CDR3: CASSPSRVRSYEQYF
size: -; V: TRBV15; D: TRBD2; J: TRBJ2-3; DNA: TGTGCCACCAGCGGTAGCGAGCGGGAGATCACAGATACGCAGTATTTT; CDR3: CATSGSEREITDTQYF
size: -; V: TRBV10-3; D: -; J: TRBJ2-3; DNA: TGTGCCATCACCCGGGAGCCCACAGATACGCAGTATTTT; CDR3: CAITREPTDTQYF
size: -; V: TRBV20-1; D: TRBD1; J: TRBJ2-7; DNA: TGCAGTGCTAGATCGGGACAGGATGCCTACGAGCAGTACTTC; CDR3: CSARSGQDAYEQYF
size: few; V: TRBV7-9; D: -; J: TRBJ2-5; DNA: TGTGCCAGCAGCTTAGAAGAGCCTGTCGGGCAAGAGACCCAGTACTTC; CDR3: CASSLEEPVGQETQYF
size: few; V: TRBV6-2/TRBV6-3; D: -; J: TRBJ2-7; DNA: TGTGCCAGCAGTTACGTGAGGGGCAGCGAGCAGTACTTC; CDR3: CASSYVRGSEQYF
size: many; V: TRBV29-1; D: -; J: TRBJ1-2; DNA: TGCAGCGCTTTTACCCTTCAATACAGGGCTGGCTATGGCTACACCTTC; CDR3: CSAFTLQYRAGYGYTF
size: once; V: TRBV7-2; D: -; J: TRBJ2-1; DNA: TGTGCCAGCAGCTTAGCCGGGGACCTTCTCCGTGTAGACGATGAGCAGTTCTTC; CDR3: CASSLAGDLLRVDDEQFF
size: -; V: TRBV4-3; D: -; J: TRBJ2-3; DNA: TGCGCCAGCAGCCCTCGGTTGGACGGCAACCACCCCGGAGATACGCAGTATTTT; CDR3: CASSPRLDGNHPGDTQYF
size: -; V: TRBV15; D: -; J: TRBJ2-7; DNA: TGTGCCACCAGCAGGTTCCGCGGTAGTATGCCATACGAGCAGTACTTC; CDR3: CATSRFRGSMPYEQYF
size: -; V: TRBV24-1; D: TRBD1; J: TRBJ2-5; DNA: TGTGCCACCAGCCTGGGACAGTTTTTACAAGAGACCCAGTACTTC; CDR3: CATSLGQFLQETQYF
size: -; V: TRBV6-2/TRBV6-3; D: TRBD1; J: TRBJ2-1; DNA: TGTGCCAGCTGCCGGGACAGGGTAGACAATGAGCAGTTCTTC; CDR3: CASCRDRVDNEQFF
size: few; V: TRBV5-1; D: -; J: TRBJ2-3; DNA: TGCGCCAGCAGCTTCGGGACTGCCCTCACAGATACGCAGTATTTT; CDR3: CASSFGTALTDTQYF
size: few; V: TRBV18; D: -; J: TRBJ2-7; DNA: TGTGCCAGCTCACCCGAGTCGTCCTGGACGGCCTACGAGCAGTACTTC; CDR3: CASSPESSWTAYEQYF
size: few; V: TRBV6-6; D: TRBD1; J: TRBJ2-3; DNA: TGTGCCAGCCTATTGAACAGGGGAACAGATACGCAGTATTTT; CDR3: CASLLNRGTDTQYF
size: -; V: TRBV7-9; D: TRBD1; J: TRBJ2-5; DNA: TGTGCCAGCAGCTTAGCGCGGGGACAGGATGGCCAAGAGACCCAGTACTTC; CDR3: CASSLARGQDGQETQYF
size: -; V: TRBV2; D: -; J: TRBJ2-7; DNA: TGTGCCACCCAGTGGCTAGCGATTGACGAGCAGTACTTC; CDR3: CATQWLAIDEQYF
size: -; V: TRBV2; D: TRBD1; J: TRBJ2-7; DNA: TGTGCCAGCCTACGGGACAGCTGGTTGGAGCAGTACTTC; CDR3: CASLRDSWLEQYF
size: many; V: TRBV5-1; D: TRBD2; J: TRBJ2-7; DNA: TGCGCCAGCAGCGGGTCCGGGACTAGCTCCTACGAGCAGTACTTC; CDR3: CASSGSGTSSYEQYF
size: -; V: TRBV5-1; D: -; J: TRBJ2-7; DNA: TGCGCCAGCAGCCCGCTAGATTTAGGGTACGAGCAGTACTTC; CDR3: CASSPLDLGYEQYF
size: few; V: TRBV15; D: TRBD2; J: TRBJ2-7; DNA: TGTGCCACCAGCAGGCTAGCGGGAGAGGTATGGTACGAGCAGTACTTC; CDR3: CATSRLAGEVWYEQYF
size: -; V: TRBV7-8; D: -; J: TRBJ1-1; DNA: TGTGCCAGCAAATGGGCCCTTGGGACCACTGAAGCTTTCTTT; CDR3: CASKWALGTTEAFF
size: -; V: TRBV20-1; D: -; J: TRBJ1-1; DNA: TGCAGTGCTAGACGAAAATCACTTTCGACAGGCCCCTACACTGAAGCTTTCTTT; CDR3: CSARRKSLSTGPYTEAFF
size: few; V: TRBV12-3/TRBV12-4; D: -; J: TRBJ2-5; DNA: TGTGCCAGCAGAGGACACCAAGAGACCCAGTACTTC; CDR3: CASRGHQETQYF
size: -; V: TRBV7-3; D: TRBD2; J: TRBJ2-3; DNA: TGTGCCAGCAGCGTAATAGCGGGAATAGATACGCAGTATTTT; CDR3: CASSVIAGIDTQYF
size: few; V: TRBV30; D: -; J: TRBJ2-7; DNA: TGTGCCTGGAGTCCCTTAAACGTTGTCTCCTACGAGCAGTACTTC; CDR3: CAWSPLNVVSYEQYF
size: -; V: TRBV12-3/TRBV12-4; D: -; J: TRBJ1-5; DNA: TGTGCCAGCACTCAGGGAAACCAGCCCCAGCATTTT; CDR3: CASTQGNQPQHF
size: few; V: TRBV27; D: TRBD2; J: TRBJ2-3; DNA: TGTGCCAGCAGCTGGAGCGGGATCCCCCCTAGCACAGATACGCAGTATTTT; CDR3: CASSWSGIPPSTDTQYF
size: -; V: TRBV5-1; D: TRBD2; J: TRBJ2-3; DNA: TGCGCCAGCAGCCTCCAACTAGCGGGGGGCACAGATACGCAGTATTTT; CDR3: CASSLQLAGGTDTQYF
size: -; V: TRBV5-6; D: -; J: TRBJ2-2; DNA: TGTGCCAGCAGACTGGGGCAGCTCACCGGGGAGCTGTTTTTT; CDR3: CASRLGQLTGELFF
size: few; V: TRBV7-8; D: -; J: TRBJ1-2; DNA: TGTGCCAGCAGCTCCCGGGGGGGTCTGGCCCCTAACTATGGCTACACCTTC; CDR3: CASSSRGGLAPNYGYTF
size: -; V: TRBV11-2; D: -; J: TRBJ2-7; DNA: TGTGCCAGCAGCATCGACTTGGGCCTAGCGTACAGCTCCTACGAGCAGTACTTC; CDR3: CASSIDLGLAYSSYEQYF
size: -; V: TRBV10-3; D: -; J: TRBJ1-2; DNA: TGTGCCATCAGTGACAGGGGTGGCTACACCTTC; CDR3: CAISDRGGYTF
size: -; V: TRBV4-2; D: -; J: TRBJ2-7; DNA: TGTGCCAGCAGCAAAGTGGGGGGCGCGGCCTCCTACGAGCAGTACTTC; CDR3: CASSKVGGAASYEQYF
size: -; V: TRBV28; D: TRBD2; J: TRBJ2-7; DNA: TGTGCCAGCAGCAGGGCACGAGGACTAGCGGACTACGAGCAGTACTTC; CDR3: CASSRARGLADYEQYF
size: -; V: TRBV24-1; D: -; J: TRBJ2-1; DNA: TGTGCCACCAGTGATTTGCAAAGTAGGGGGTCCTACAATGAGCAGTTCTTC; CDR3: CATSDLQSRGSYNEQFF
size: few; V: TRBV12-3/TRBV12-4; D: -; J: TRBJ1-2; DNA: TGTGCCAGCAGTTTTGTCCCGAGCCGGGGTGGCTACACCTTC; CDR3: CASSFVPSRGGYTF
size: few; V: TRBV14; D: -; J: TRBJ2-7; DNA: TGTGCCAGCAGCCAAGACTACTCCTACGAGCAGTACTTC; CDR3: CASSQDYSYEQYF
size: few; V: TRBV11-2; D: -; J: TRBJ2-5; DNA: TGTGCCAGCAGCTTAAAGTCAGGGGTCGACGCTGCCCTACAAGAGACCCAGTACTTC; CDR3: CASSLKSGVDAALQETQYF
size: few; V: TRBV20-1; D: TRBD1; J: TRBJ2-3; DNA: TGCAGTGCTAGAGGGAGGGACAGGGGTTACACAGATACGCAGTATTTT; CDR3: CSARGRDRGYTDTQYF
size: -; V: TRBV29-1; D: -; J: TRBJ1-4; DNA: TGCAGCGTGGGGACAACTAATGAAAAACTGTTTTTT; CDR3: CSVGTTNEKLFF
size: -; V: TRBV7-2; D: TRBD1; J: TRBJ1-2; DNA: TGTGCCAGCAGCTCGGGACAGGGGCTTGGGGGCTACACCTTC; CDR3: CASSSGQGLGGYTF
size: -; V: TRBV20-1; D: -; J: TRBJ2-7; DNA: TGCAGTGCTAGAGATAAAAAAGGGCTGGTCTACGAGCAGTACTTC; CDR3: CSARDKKGLVYEQYF
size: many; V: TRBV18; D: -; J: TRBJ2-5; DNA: TGTGCCAGCTCACCTGAAGAGACCCAGTACTTC; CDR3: CASSPEETQYF
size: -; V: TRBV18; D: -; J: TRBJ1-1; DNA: TGTGCCAGCTCACCACCGGCGGGGGTGAACACTGAAGCTTTCTTT; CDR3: CASSPPAGVNTEAFF
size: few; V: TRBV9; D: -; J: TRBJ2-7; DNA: TGTGCCAGCAATCCGGGTGTGAGCTCCTACGAGCAGTACTTC; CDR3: CASNPGVSSYEQYF
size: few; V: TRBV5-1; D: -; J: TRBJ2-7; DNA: TGCGCCAGCAGCTTGGACCCAGGCCTCAACGAGCAGTACTTC; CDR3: CASSLDPGLNEQYF
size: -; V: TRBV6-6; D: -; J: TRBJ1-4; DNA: TGTGCCAGCAGTTCCAACCGGTGGGCTCGAGAAAAACTGTTTTTT; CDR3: CASSSNRWAREKLFF
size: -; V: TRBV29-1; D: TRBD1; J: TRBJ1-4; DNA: TGCAGCGTTGTCGACAGGGCCGTTAATGAAAAACTGTTTTTT; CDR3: CSVVDRAVNEKLFF
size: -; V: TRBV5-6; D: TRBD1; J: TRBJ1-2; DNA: TGTGCCAGCAGCCGTCCGGGACAGGGCTCTAACTATGGCTACACCTTC; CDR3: CASSRPGQGSNYGYTF
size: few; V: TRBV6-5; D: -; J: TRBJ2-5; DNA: TGTGCCAGCAGATCTGGGGCTGGGACACGCCATCAAGAAGAGACCCAGTACTTC; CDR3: CASRSGAGTRHQEETQYF
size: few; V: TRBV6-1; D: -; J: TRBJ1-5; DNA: TGTGCCAGCAGTGAAAGCGAGGGGGAGGGCAATCAGCCCCAGCATTTT; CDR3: CASSESEGEGNQPQHF
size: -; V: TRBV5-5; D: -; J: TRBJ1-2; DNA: TGTGCCAGCAGCTTCGTCACAGGGTTGGATGGCTACACCTTC; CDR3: CASSFVTGLDGYTF